This T cell receptor beta chain was captured by sequencing in a study of blood T cells in healthy people across ages. Trimming removed 6 bases at V and 6 bases at J, with 23 bases between. The CDR3 has 17 amino acids. Germline values: CDR1 SGHNT, CDR2 YENEEA. The donors, all healthy, were Caucasians living in Russia, aged roughly 6 to 100. Together with a sample-barcoded 5' primer, a J-beta primer mix was included in a second PCR lasting about 7 to 11 cycles. A template-switch adaptor with 12 random nucleotides tagged each cDNA molecule. MiXCR, applied by TCRdb to the 5' RACE reads, yields one record per CDR3 protein. The table has 800,000 to 950,000 distinct CDR3 sequences, roughly 52% seen once. This clonotype has ten or more counts.

The receptor was isolated from a man aged 25-40 years in good health. The sequenced sample consisted of blood. The gene calls are TRBV11-3 and TRBJ2-2, with D perhaps TRBD1 (6 bases). The CDR3: CASSQDLTGNAAGELFF. Here the CDR3 DNA reads TGTGCCAGCAGTCAGGACCTCACAGGGAATGCGGCCGGGGAGCTGTTTTTT.